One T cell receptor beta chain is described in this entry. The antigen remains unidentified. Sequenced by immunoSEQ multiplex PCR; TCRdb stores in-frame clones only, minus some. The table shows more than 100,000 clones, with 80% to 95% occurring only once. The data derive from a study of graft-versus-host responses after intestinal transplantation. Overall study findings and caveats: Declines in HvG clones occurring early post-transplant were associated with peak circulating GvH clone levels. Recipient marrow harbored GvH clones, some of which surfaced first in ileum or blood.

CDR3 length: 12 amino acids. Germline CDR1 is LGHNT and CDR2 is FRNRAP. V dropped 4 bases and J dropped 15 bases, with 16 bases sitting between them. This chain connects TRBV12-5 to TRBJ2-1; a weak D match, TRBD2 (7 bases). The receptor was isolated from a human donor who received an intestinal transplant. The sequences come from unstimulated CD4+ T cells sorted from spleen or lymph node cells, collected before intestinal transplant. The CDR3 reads CASGWQGGVPFF. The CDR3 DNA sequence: TGTGCTAGTGGTTGGCAAGGGGGGGTTCCGTTCTTC.